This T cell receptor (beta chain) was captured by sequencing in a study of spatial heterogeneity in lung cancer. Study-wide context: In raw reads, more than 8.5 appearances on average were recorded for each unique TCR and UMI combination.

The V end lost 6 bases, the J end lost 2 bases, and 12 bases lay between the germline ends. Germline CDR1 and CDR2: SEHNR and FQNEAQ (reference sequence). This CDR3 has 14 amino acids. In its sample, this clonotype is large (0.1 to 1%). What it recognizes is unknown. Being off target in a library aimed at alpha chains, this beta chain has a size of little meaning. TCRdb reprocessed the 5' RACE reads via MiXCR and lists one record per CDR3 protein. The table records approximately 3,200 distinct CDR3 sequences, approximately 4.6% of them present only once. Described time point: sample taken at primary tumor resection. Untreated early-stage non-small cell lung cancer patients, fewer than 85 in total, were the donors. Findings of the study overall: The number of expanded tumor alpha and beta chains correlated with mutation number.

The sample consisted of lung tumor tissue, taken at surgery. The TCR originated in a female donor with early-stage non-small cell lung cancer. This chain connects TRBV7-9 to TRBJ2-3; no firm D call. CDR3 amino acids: CASSLADLTDTQYF. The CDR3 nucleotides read TGTGCCAGCAGTTTGGCAGACCTCACAGATACGCAGTATTTT.